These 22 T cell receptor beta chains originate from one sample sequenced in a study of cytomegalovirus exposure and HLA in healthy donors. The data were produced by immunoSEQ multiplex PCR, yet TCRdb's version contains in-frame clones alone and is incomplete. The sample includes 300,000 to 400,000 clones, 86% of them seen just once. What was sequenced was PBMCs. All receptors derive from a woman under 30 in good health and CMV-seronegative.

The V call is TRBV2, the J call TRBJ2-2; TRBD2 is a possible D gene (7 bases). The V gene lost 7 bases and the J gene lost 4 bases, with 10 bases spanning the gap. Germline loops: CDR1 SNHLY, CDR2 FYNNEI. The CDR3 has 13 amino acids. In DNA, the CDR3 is TGTGCCAGCAAGGGGGGGGTCACCGGGGAGCTGTTTTTT. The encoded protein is CASKGGVTGELFF.

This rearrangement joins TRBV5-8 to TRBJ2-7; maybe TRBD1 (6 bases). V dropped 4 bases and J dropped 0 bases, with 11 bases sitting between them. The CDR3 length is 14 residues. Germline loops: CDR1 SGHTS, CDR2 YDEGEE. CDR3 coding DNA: TGTGCCAGCAGCATCGGACAGCCCTCCTACGAGCAGTACTTC. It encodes CASSIGQPSYEQYF.

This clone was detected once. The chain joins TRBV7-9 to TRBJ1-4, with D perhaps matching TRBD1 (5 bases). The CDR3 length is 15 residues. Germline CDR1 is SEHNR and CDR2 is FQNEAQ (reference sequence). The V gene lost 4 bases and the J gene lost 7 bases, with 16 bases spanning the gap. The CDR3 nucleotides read TGTGCCAGCAGCTCTAATCAGGGTAGGGCTGAAAAACTGTTTTTT. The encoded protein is CASSSNQGRAEKLFF.

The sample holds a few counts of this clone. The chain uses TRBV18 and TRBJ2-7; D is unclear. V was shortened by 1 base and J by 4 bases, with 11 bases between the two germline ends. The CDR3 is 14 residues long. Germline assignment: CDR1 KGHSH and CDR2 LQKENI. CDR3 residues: CASSPQAVDYEQYF. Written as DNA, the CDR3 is TGTGCCAGCTCACCACAGGCGGTTGATTACGAGCAGTACTTC.

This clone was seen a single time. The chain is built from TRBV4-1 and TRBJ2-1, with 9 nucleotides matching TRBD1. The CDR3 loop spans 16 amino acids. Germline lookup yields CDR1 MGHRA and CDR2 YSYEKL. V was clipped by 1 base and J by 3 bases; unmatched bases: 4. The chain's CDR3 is CASSQGRDRVYNEQFF. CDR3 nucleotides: TGCGCCAGCAGCCAAGGACGGGACAGGGTCTACAATGAGCAGTTCTTC.

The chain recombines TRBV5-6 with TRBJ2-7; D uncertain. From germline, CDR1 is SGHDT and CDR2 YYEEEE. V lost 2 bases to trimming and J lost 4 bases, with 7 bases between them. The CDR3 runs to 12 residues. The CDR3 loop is CASSLTLYEQYF. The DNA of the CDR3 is TGTGCCAGCAGCTTAACTTTATACGAGCAGTACTTC.

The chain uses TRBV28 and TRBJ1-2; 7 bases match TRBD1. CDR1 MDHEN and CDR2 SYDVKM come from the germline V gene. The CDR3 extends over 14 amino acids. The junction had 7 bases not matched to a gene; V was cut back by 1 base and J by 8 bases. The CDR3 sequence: CASSLFDRVGGYTF. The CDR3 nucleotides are TGTGCCAGCAGTTTATTCGACAGGGTGGGCGGCTACACCTTC.

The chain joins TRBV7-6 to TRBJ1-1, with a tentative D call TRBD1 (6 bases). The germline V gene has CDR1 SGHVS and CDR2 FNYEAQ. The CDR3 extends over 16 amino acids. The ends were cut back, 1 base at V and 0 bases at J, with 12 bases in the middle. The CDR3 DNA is TGTGCCAGCAGCTTAGTGGGGGCGCGGGTGAACACTGAAGCTTTCTTT. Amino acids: CASSLVGARVNTEAFF.

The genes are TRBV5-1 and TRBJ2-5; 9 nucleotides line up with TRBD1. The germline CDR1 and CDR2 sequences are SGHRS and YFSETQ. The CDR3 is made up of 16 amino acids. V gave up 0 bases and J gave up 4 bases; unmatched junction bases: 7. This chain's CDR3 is CASSLGNRGLGETQYF. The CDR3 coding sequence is TGCGCCAGCAGCTTGGGGAACAGGGGGCTCGGAGAGACCCAGTACTTC.

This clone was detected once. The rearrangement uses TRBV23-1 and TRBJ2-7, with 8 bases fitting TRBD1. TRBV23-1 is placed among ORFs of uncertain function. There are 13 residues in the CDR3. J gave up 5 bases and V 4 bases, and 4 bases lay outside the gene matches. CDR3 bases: TGCGCCAGCAGTCCCCACAGGGGGAACGAGCAGTACTTC. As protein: CASSPHRGNEQYF.

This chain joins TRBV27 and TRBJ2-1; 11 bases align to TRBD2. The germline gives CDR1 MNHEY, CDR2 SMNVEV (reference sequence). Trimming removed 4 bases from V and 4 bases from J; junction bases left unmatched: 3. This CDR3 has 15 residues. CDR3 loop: CASSSGLAVYNEQFF. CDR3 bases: TGTGCCAGCAGTTCGGGACTAGCGGTTTACAATGAGCAGTTCTTC.

The CDR3 DNA reads TGTGCCAGCAGCGGTGACAGGGGGCTAGGGGAGACCCAGTACTTC. It codes for CASSGDRGLGETQYF. The chain recombines TRBV2 with TRBJ2-5; 10 positions match TRBD1. After removal of 6 bases from V and 5 bases from J, the junction contained 9 bases not matched to a gene. This CDR3 has 15 residues. Germline loops: CDR1 SNHLY, CDR2 FYNNEI.

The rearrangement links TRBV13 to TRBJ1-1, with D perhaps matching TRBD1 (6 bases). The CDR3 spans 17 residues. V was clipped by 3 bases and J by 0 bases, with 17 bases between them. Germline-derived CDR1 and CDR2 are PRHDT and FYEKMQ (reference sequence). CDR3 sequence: CASSLRPGQSMNTEAFF. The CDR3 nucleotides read TGTGCCAGCAGCTTGCGACCCGGACAGTCCATGAACACTGAAGCTTTCTTT.

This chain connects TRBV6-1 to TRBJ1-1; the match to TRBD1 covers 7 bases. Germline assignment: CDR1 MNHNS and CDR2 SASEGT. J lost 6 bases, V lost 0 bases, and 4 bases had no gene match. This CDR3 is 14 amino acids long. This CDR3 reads CASSEADRVAEAFF. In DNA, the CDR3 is TGTGCCAGCAGTGAAGCAGACAGGGTAGCTGAAGCTTTCTTT.

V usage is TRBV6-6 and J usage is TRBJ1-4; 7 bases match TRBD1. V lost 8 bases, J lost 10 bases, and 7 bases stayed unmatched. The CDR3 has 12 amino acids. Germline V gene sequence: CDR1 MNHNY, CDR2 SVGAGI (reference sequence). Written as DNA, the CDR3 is TGTGCCAGCTCCACAGGGGTTGGAAAACTGTTTTTT. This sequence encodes CASSTGVGKLFF.

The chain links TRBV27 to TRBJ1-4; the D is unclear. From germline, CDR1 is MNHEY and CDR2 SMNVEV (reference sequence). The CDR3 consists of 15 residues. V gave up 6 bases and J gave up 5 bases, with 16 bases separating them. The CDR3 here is CASSFRTEGNEKLFF. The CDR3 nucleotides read TGTGCCAGCAGCTTCCGGACTGAGGGAAATGAAAAACTGTTTTTT.

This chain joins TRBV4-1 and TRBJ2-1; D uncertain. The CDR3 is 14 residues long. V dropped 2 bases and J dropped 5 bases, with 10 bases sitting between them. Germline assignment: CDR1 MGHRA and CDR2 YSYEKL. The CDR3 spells CASSQSLGHNEQFF. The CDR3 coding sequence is TGCGCCAGCAGCCAATCCCTGGGCCACAATGAGCAGTTCTTC.

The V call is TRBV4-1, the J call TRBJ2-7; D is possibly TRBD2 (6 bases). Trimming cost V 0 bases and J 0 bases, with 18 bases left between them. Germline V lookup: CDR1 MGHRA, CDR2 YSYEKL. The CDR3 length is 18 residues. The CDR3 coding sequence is TGCGCCAGCAGCCAAGATTGGTTGGGAGGATCCCACTCCTACGAGCAGTACTTC. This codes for CASSQDWLGGSHSYEQYF.

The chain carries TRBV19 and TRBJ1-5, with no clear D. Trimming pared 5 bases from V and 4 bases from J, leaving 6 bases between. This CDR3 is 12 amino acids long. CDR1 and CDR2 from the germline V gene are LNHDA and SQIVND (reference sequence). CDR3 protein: CASSLTNQPQHF. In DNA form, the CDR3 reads TGTGCCAGTAGTCTGACTAATCAGCCCCAGCATTTT.

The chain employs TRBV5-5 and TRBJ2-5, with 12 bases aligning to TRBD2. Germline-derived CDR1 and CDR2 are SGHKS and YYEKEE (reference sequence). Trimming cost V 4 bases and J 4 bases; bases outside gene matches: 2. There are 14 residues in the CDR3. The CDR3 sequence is CASSTGLAGETQYF. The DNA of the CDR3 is TGTGCCAGCAGCACGGGACTAGCGGGAGAGACCCAGTACTTC.

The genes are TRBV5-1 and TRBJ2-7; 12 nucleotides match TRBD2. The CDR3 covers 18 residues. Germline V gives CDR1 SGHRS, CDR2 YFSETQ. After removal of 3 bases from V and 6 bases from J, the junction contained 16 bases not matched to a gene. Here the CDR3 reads CASSYNPPATSGSTEQYF. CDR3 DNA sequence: TGCGCCAGCAGCTACAACCCGCCAGCGACTAGCGGGAGTACCGAGCAGTACTTC.

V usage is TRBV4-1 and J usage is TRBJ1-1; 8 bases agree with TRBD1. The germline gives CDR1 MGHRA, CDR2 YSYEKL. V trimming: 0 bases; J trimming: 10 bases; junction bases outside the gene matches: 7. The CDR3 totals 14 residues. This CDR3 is CASSQEKDRALAFF. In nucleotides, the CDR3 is TGCGCCAGCAGCCAAGAAAAGGACAGGGCGTTAGCTTTCTTT.